This TCR beta chain was identified in a study of identical twins. Study-wide results and limits: Invariant T cells like MAIT and iNKT could partly confound the zero-insertion analyses. Compared with models, monozygotic twins showed more out-of-frame TCR alpha sharing.

Template switching (which added a universal primer site) was used, and cDNA carried unique molecular identifiers. One entry per CDR3 protein results from TCRdb running MiXCR on the 5' RACE reads. The table records just over 500,000 distinct CDR3 sequences, roughly 21% of them present only once. Germline assignment: CDR1 SQVTM and CDR2 ANQGSEA. The CDR3 is 14 amino acids. A few counts support this clonotype. What it binds is unknown. These records were also assigned to another study, of T cells expressing NK-cell markers. That investigation notes: About 1.0-8% of CD8+ T cells in about 6 donors belonged to dominant NKG2C+ clonotypes.

This TCR was recovered from a woman aged 18-29 years in good health. The rearrangement links TRBV29-1 to TRBJ2-3; TRBD1 might be the D (7 bases). Sample: CD4+ T cells sorted from blood. For the CDR3, the DNA is TGCAGTATCAGGGGGGCGGGTCTCGCAGATACGCAGTATTTT. This translates into CSIRGAGLADTQYF.